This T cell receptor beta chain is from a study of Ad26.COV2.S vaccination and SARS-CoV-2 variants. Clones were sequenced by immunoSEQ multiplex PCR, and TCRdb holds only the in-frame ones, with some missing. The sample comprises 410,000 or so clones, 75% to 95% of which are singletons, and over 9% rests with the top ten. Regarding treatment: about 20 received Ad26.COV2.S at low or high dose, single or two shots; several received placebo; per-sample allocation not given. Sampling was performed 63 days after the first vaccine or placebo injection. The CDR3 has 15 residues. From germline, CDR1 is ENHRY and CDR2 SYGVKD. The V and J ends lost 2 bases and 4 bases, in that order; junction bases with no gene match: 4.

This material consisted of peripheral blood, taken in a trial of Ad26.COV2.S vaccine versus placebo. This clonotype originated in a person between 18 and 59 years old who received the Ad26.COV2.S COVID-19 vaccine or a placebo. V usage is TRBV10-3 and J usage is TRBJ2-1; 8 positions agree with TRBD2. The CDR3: CAISETSGSYNEQFF. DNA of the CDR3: TGTGCCATCAGTGAGACTAGCGGCAGTTACAATGAGCAGTTCTTC.